A selection of T cell receptor beta chains follows, all from one sample in a study of blood T cell repertoires in COVID-19. Assay: immunoSEQ multiplex PCR; the TCRdb copy retains only in-frame clones and omits some. The sample includes some 150,000 clones, 85% to 90% of them seen just once. The sequenced sample was PBMCs or T cells enriched from blood (not recorded which). The receptors originated from a woman aged 25-40 years with acute COVID-19. Both conserved end residues are part of each CDR3. The order of the fields is V gene, clone size, D gene, J gene, CDR3 protein, CDR3 DNA. The D gene is left open where the match is weak. Not every row has a clone size; where given, it reads once, few, many or a size class.

V gene: TRBV2; clone size: NA; D gene: TRBD2; J gene: TRBJ2-2; CDR3 protein: CASSLQPGLAGADGELFF; CDR3 DNA: TGTGCCAGCAGTCTACAACCCGGACTAGCGGGAGCGGACGGGGAGCTGTTTTTT
V gene: TRBV6-2/TRBV6-3; clone size: NA; D gene: TRBD1; J gene: TRBJ2-7; CDR3 protein: CASSYGPGGYEQYF; CDR3 DNA: TGTGCCAGCAGTTACGGGCCAGGGGGCTACGAGCAGTACTTC
V gene: TRBV6-5; clone size: NA; D gene: TRBD1; J gene: TRBJ1-6; CDR3 protein: CASSYIGTANSPLHF; CDR3 DNA: TGTGCCAGCAGTTATATAGGGACAGCCAATTCACCCCTCCACTTT
V gene: TRBV15; clone size: NA; D gene: NA; J gene: TRBJ1-4; CDR3 protein: CATSRDILGAGAGEKLFF; CDR3 DNA: TGTGCCACCAGCAGAGATATATTAGGAGCGGGGGCGGGTGAAAAACTGTTTTTT
V gene: TRBV12-3/TRBV12-4; clone size: NA; D gene: TRBD1; J gene: TRBJ2-1; CDR3 protein: CASSLQTGPVFF; CDR3 DNA: TGTGCCAGCAGTCTCCAGACAGGGCCGGTGTTCTTC
V gene: TRBV25-1; clone size: NA; D gene: NA; J gene: TRBJ1-1; CDR3 protein: CASSESTAWRVGAFF; CDR3 DNA: TGTGCCAGCAGTGAATCTACGGCTTGGAGGGTCGGAGCTTTCTTT
V gene: TRBV27; clone size: once; D gene: NA; J gene: TRBJ2-3; CDR3 protein: CASRSIKRLSTDTQYF; CDR3 DNA: TGTGCCAGCAGGTCGATCAAGCGTTTAAGCACAGATACGCAGTATTTT
V gene: TRBV5-1; clone size: NA; D gene: NA; J gene: TRBJ1-1; CDR3 protein: CASSLAATMNTEAFF; CDR3 DNA: TGCGCCAGCAGCTTGGCCGCCACAATGAACACTGAAGCTTTCTTT
V gene: TRBV4-3; clone size: NA; D gene: NA; J gene: TRBJ2-3; CDR3 protein: CASSQAGGTDTQYF; CDR3 DNA: TGCGCCAGCAGCCAAGCAGGTGGCACAGATACGCAGTATTTT
V gene: TRBV7-2; clone size: NA; D gene: NA; J gene: TRBJ2-5; CDR3 protein: CASSLRSGVQETQYF; CDR3 DNA: TGTGCCAGCAGCTTACGGTCGGGAGTACAAGAGACCCAGTACTTC
V gene: TRBV7-3; clone size: NA; D gene: NA; J gene: TRBJ2-3; CDR3 protein: CASSRDSGTDTQYF; CDR3 DNA: TGTGCCAGCAGCCGGGACTCTGGCACAGATACGCAGTATTTT
V gene: TRBV28; clone size: NA; D gene: TRBD1; J gene: TRBJ1-3; CDR3 protein: CASRTGWNSGNTIYF; CDR3 DNA: TGTGCCAGCAGGACAGGGTGGAACTCTGGAAACACCATATATTTT
V gene: TRBV5-4; clone size: NA; D gene: NA; J gene: TRBJ2-5; CDR3 protein: CASSLTAGQQETQYF; CDR3 DNA: TGTGCCAGCAGCTTAACTGCGGGACAGCAAGAGACCCAGTACTTC
V gene: TRBV2; clone size: NA; D gene: TRBD2; J gene: TRBJ2-2; CDR3 protein: CASNSGTSNTGELFF; CDR3 DNA: TGTGCCAGTAATAGCGGGACTTCGAACACCGGGGAGCTGTTTTTT
V gene: TRBV7-3; clone size: NA; D gene: TRBD2; J gene: TRBJ2-2; CDR3 protein: CASSQREHTGELFF; CDR3 DNA: TGTGCCAGCAGCCAGCGGGAGCATACCGGGGAGCTGTTTTTT
V gene: TRBV27; clone size: NA; D gene: NA; J gene: TRBJ1-3; CDR3 protein: CASIGAGNTIYF; CDR3 DNA: TGTGCCAGCATAGGGGCCGGAAACACCATATATTTT
V gene: TRBV7-3; clone size: NA; D gene: NA; J gene: TRBJ2-5; CDR3 protein: CASSLRGGPQETQYF; CDR3 DNA: TGTGCCAGCAGCTTAAGGGGGGGCCCCCAGGAGACCCAGTACTTC
V gene: TRBV28; clone size: NA; D gene: NA; J gene: TRBJ1-5; CDR3 protein: CASSLFGGNQPQHF; CDR3 DNA: TGTGCCAGCAGTTTGTTCGGAGGGAATCAGCCCCAGCATTTT